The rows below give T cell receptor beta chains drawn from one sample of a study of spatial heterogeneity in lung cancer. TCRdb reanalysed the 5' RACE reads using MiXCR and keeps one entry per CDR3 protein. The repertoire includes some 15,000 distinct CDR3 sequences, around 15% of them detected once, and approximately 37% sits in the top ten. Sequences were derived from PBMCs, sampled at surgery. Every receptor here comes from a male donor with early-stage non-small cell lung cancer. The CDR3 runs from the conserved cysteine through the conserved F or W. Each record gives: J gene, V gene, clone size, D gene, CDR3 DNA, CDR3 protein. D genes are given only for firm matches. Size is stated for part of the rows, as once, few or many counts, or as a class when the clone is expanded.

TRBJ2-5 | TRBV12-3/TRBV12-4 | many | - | TGTGCCAGCAGTTTAGGGGGGAACTACCAAGAGACCCAGTACTTC | CASSLGGNYQETQYF
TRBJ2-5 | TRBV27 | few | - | TGTGCCAGCAGTTTAAGGCAGGGCTCCGAGACCCAGTACTTC | CASSLRQGSETQYF
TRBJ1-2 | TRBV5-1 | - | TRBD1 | TGCGCCAGCAGCGAGGGACCGGGACAGGGGGCGCTTACTAACTATGGCTACACCTTC | CASSEGPGQGALTNYGYTF
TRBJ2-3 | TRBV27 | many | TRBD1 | TGTGCCAGCAGTTTCATAAGGACAGGGGCCTCAGATACGCAGTATTTT | CASSFIRTGASDTQYF
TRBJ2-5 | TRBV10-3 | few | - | TGTGCCATCAGTGTGGGCGCGGGGTATGAGACCCAGTACTTC | CAISVGAGYETQYF
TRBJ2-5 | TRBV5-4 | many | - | TGTGCCAGCAGCCCTGAGGGGCGAGGCCAAGAGACCCAGTACTTC | CASSPEGRGQETQYF
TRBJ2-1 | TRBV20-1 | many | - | TGCAGTGCTAGTCTCCCCGGCTACAATGAGCAGTTCTTC | CSASLPGYNEQFF
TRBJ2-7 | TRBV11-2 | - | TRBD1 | TGTGCCAGCAGGCTTCGGACGACAGGGTGGGACGAGCAGTACTTC | CASRLRTTGWDEQYF
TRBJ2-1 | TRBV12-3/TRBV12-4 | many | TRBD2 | TGTGCCAGCAGCACAGGGACTAGCGGCTCCTACAATGAGCAGTTCTTC | CASSTGTSGSYNEQFF
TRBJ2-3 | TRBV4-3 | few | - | TGCGCCAGCAGCCAAGATCGGAGCCGGGGAGATACGCAGTATTTT | CASSQDRSRGDTQYF
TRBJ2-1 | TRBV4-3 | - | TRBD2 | TGCGCCAGCAGTCCGTACACTAGCGGGGGCTCCTACAATGAGCAGTTCTTC | CASSPYTSGGSYNEQFF
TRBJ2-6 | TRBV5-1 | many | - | TGCGCCAGCAGCCGATCGACTGGGGCCAACGTCCTGACTTTC | CASSRSTGANVLTF
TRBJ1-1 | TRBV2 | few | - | TGTGCCAGCAGTGAATATAACAGGAGGGTTTCTGAAGCTTTCTTT | CASSEYNRRVSEAFF
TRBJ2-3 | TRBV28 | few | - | TGTGCCAGCATTCCCCGGGACTCTAGCACAGATACGCAGTATTTT | CASIPRDSSTDTQYF
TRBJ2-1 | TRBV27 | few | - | TGTGCCAGCAGTCCCGTCCCCCAGGGAAACTCCTACAATGAGCAGTTCTTC | CASSPVPQGNSYNEQFF
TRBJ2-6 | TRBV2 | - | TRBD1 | TGTGCCAGCAACCGGGACAGGGGGCTCTCTGGGGCCAACGTCCTGACTTTC | CASNRDRGLSGANVLTF
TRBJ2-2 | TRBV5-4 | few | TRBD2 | TGTGCCAGCAGCTTGGGGGCGGGGGATTACACCGGGGAGCTGTTTTTT | CASSLGAGDYTGELFF
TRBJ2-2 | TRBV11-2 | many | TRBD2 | TGTGCCAGCAGCCCCCTTTGGGGACTAGCGGAGAACACCGGGGAGCTGTTTTTT | CASSPLWGLAENTGELFF
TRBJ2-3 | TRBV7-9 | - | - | TGTGCCAGCAGCTTAGGAGGGTTTGACGGAGATACGCAGTATTTT | CASSLGGFDGDTQYF
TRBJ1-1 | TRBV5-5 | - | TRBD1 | TGTGCCAGCAGCTTGGCCGGGACAGGGGGAAGTACTGAAGCTTTCTTT | CASSLAGTGGSTEAFF
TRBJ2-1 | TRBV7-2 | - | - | TGTGCCAGCAGCTTACCGACGGGGCAGAACAATGAGCAGTTCTTC | CASSLPTGQNNEQFF
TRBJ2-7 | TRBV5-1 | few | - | TGCGCCAGCACTCCACACAGGGAGAACTACGAGCAGTACTTC | CASTPHRENYEQYF
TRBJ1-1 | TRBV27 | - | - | TGTGCCAGCAGTCTAGGGAGGGCGGGCACTGAAGCTTTCTTT | CASSLGRAGTEAFF
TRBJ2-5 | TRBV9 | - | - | TGTGCCAGCAGCGTTTTGACTAGTAGCCAAGAGACCCAGTACTTC | CASSVLTSSQETQYF
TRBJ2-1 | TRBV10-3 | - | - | TGTGCCATCAGTGATGTTGGGTGGTCGGCGTTATCCAATGAGCAGTTCTTC | CAISDVGWSALSNEQFF
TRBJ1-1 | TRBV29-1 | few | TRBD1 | TGCAGCGTTGAGGAAACCGGGACAGTAGCTTTCTTT | CSVEETGTVAFF
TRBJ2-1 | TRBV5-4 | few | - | TGTGCCAGCAGCTCAAGTATCAATGAGCAGTTCTTC | CASSSSINEQFF
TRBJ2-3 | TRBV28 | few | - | TGTGCCAGCAGTTCCCCCGGGCAAACAGATACGCAGTATTTT | CASSSPGQTDTQYF
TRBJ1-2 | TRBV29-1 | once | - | TGCAGCGTTTCCGGGCCTTTGGGGGCTTGGGATGGCTACACCTTC | CSVSGPLGAWDGYTF
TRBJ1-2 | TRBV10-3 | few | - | TGTGCCATCAGTGAGGGCAGGACTAACTATGGCTACACCTTC | CAISEGRTNYGYTF
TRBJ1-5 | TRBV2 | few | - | TGTGCCAGCAGGGACCCGTTGAGGAATCAGCCCCAGCATTTT | CASRDPLRNQPQHF
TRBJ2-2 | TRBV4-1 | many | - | TGCGCCAGCAGCCTCGGGGCAGGTCAAGGGGAGCTGTTTTTT | CASSLGAGQGELFF
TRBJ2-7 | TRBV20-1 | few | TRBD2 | TGCAGTGCTCAGCGGGGGGTATACGAGCAGTACTTC | CSAQRGVYEQYF
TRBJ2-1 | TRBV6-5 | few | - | TGTGCCAGCAGCCGACCCCTGGATGAGCAGTTCTTC | CASSRPLDEQFF
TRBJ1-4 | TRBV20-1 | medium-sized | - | TGCAGTGCTCTACTTACGACAGGCCCTGGGAGTGGAAAACTGTTTTTT | CSALLTTGPGSGKLFF
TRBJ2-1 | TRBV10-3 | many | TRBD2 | TGTGCCATCAGTTCGACTAGCGGGGTCTACAATGAGCAGTTCTTC | CAISSTSGVYNEQFF
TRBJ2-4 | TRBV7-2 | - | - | TGTGCCAGCAGCCACGGATGGGGCTGGGGGTACTTC | CASSHGWGWGYF
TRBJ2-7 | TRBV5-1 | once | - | TGCGCCAGCAGCTTGGGGACTGAGCTTGCCGAGCAGTACTTC | CASSLGTELAEQYF
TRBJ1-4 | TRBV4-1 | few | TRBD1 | TGCGCCAGCAGCCCCGGGACAGGGAGGACAACTAATGAAAAACTGTTTTTT | CASSPGTGRTTNEKLFF
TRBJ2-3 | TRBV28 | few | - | TGTGCCAGTACTAACGCCGGAGGGACAGATACGCAGTATTTT | CASTNAGGTDTQYF
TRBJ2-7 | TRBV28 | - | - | TGTGCCAGCAGTTTAAGGGTCCCATCAAAATACTACGAGCAGTACTTC | CASSLRVPSKYYEQYF
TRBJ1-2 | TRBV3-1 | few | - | TGTGCCAGCAGCCAAGAGACATTCTTCGGGGGCAACTATGGCTACACCTTC | CASSQETFFGGNYGYTF
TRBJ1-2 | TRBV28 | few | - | TGTGCCAGCAGCTATACGACAGGCGCGCTTGGCTACACCTTC | CASSYTTGALGYTF
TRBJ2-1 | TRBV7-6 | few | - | TGTGCCAGCAGCTTAATGGGGGAGCAGTTCTTC | CASSLMGEQFF
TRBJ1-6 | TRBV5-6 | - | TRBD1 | TGTGCCAGCAGCTTCTGGGGATCGGGACAGGTATCACCCCTCCACTTT | CASSFWGSGQVSPLHF
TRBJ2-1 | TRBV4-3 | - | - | TGCGCCAGCAGTAGTGATGGAGGACCCTACAATGAGCAGTTCTTC | CASSSDGGPYNEQFF
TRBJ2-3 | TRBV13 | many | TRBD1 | TGTGCCAGCAGCTCGGGACAGGGGGCCGGAGATACGCAGTATTTT | CASSSGQGAGDTQYF
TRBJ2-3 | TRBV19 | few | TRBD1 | TGTGCCAGTAGCGGGACAGGGGGAGATACGCAGTATTTT | CASSGTGGDTQYF
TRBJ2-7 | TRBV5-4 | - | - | TGTGCCAGCAGCTTGGAAGGACACTCCTACGAGCAGTACTTC | CASSLEGHSYEQYF
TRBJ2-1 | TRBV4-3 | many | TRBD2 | TGCGCCAGCAGCCCCGCAACTAGCGGGGGAAAAAATGAGCAGTTCTTC | CASSPATSGGKNEQFF
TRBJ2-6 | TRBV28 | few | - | TGTGCCAGCAGTTCCTACGGATCAGCCACCGGGGCCAACGTCCTGACTTTC | CASSSYGSATGANVLTF
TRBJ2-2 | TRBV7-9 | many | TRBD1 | TGTGCCAGCAGCGGGACCGGGACAGGGGTAGTCTCCGGGGAGCTGTTTTTT | CASSGTGTGVVSGELFF
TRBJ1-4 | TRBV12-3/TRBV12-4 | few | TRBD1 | TGTGCCAGCTTCCGCGGGGGGACAGGGAATGAAAAACTGTTTTTT | CASFRGGTGNEKLFF
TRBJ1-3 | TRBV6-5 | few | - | TGTGCCAGCAGTCCCGGTGGGGTCCTCTCTGGAAACACCATATATTTT | CASSPGGVLSGNTIYF